The 10 T cell receptor beta chains below come from one sample, sequenced in a study of human T cells and chemical hapten exposure (dated by TCRdb to the early 2020s). This specimen's time point label, per the study, means: pre-sensitization, week 0. In the paper's terms, the treatment or condition label means: therapeutic diphenylcyclopropenone sensitization with weekly scalp DPC. Library construction relied on RACE. TCRdb shows the sequencer as NextSeq 500. The public reads were reanalyzed by TCRdb: fastp trimming at Q25, MiXCR alignment, in-frame beta chains only. CDR3 protein duplicates are merged, each entry listing the most common genes and DNA. The sample table holds a few hundred thousand distinct CDR3 sequences, of which around 5% were seen once. About 8.7% of the sample is in the top ten clones. The specimen comprised whole blood, sampled in connection with sensitization to the hapten diphenylcyclopropenone (DPC). The source is a woman between 18 and 29 years old with alopecia areata. Some clones in this sample may be carry-over from other donors' samples.

The genes are TRBV6-5 and TRBJ2-3, with D unresolved. The CDR3 runs to 15 residues. Germline V gene data show CDR1 as MNHEY and CDR2 as SVGAGI. Trimming stripped 0 bases from V and 1 base from J, with 8 bases between. The CDR3, as DNA: TGTGCCAGCAGTTACTCCCGGATTGGCACAGATACGCAGTATTTT. This encodes CASSYSRIGTDTQYF.

This clonotype has more than one count but fewer than ten. The V and J genes are TRBV12-3 or TRBV12-4 and TRBJ2-7; a possible D gene is TRBD1 (6 bases). Trimming removed 6 bases from V and 10 bases from J, with 22 bases in between. The CDR3 totals 14 residues. The CDR3 nucleotides read TGTGCCAGCAGCGGCCGGACAGCCGACGGGGAACAGTACTTC. This encodes CASSGRTADGEQYF.

The table lists this clonotype with many counts. This chain links TRBV9 with TRBJ1-5, with D uncertain. The CDR3 has 14 amino acids. Trimming removed 0 bases from V and 2 bases from J, with 6 bases in between. Per germline, CDR1 SGDLS and CDR2 YYNGEE. The CDR3 here is CASSVGGGNQPQHF. CDR3 DNA sequence: TGTGCCAGCAGCGTAGGGGGTGGCAATCAGCCCCAGCATTTT.

The table lists this clonotype with a few counts. The J gene is TRBJ2-3, the V gene TRBV20-1; D not certain. The CDR3 covers 10 residues. V was shortened by 1 base and J by 8 bases, with 4 bases between the two germline ends. Germline lookup yields CDR1 DFQATT and CDR2 SNEGSKA (reference sequence). This chain's CDR3 is CSARGVTQYF. The CDR3 DNA reads TGCAGTGCTAGAGGGGTTACGCAGTATTTT.

V and J are TRBV5-1 and TRBJ2-2; 7 positions match TRBD1. The CDR3 contains 15 residues. The V segment lost 5 bases and the J segment 3 bases; nucleotides outside the gene matches: 7. Germline V gene lookup returns CDR1 SGHRS and CDR2 YFSETQ. CDR3 DNA sequence: TGCGCCAGCAGTCCCGGGACAGATTACACCGGGGAGCTGTTTTTT. Its translation is CASSPGTDYTGELFF.

Many counts were recorded for this clonotype. V gene TRBV11-2 combines with J gene TRBJ2-2; no reliable D call. Germline V gene sequence: CDR1 SGHAT, CDR2 FQNNGV. The CDR3 extends over 13 amino acids. Trimming left V 5 bases short and J 6 bases short, with 10 bases between. Here the CDR3 DNA reads TGTGCCAGCAGCCTAGGGCCTGCCGGGGAGCTGTTTTTT. Its translation: CASSLGPAGELFF.

This clonotype was detected a few times. The V gene is TRBV12-3 or TRBV12-4, the J gene TRBJ1-6, with a weak D call TRBD1 (5 bases). V lost 2 bases, J lost 8 bases, and 16 bases lay in between. The length of the CDR3 is 16 residues. The CDR3 DNA reads TGTGCCAGCAGTTTAAGGGGAGGTGCTCAGGATTCACCCCTCCACTTT. Its protein is CASSLRGGAQDSPLHF.

This clonotype has ten or more counts. The rearrangement uses TRBV4-3 and TRBJ1-1; D call uncertain. V lost 2 bases, J lost 0 bases, and 4 bases lay in between. CDR3 size: 13 residues. Per germline, CDR1 LGHNA and CDR2 YSLEER. CDR3 DNA: TGCGCCAGCAGCCAATATATGAACACTGAAGCTTTCTTT. Translating it yields CASSQYMNTEAFF.

The chain employs TRBV28 and TRBJ1-1, with 11 nucleotides matching TRBD1. V lost 2 bases, J lost 5 bases, and 4 bases stayed unmatched. The CDR3 is 15 amino acids. Germline CDR1 is MDHEN and CDR2 is SYDVKM. This chain's CDR3 is CASSLVGQGATEAFF. The CDR3 nucleotides read TGTGCCAGCAGTTTAGTAGGACAGGGGGCGACTGAAGCTTTCTTT.

This clonotype appeared many times. The chain employs TRBV7-9 and TRBJ2-2; D is uncertain. CDR1 and CDR2 from the germline V gene are SEHNR and FQNEAQ (reference sequence). Trimming cost V 4 bases and J 6 bases, with 12 bases left between them. This CDR3 contains 14 residues. The CDR3 bases are TGTGCCAGCAGCTCCTCTTTTGTATCCGGGGAGCTGTTTTTT. Translating gives CASSSSFVSGELFF. The full variable domain, completed using reference TRBV7-9 and TRBJ2-2, is DTGVSQNPRHKITKRGQNVTFRCDPISEHNRLYWYRQTLGQGPEFLTYFQNEAQLEKSRLLSDRFSAERPKGSFSTLEIQRTEQGDSAMYLCASSSSFVSGELFFGEGSRLTVL.